The clone carrying this T cell receptor (beta chain) was detected ten times or more. The data originate from a study of regulatory T cells in long-lasting Graves disease. Trimming removed 5 bases from V and 1 base from J; junction bases left unmatched: 9. Germline assignment: CDR1 SQVTM and CDR2 ANQGSEA. The CDR3 loop spans 15 amino acids. Arm-PCR of CDR3 regions and iRepertoire HTBI primers were used to build TCR beta libraries. Each CDR3 protein gets one entry after TCRdb re-called the multiplex PCR reads with MiXCR. Of 600,000 to 650,000 distinct CDR3 sequences detected, roughly 16% appear once; the ten largest clones hold 15% to 20%. Time point denoted: newly diagnosed GD, antithyroid drugs for less than 3 months. Construction of the TCR library relied on RNA isolated from PBMCs. These same data were also listed under a study on T cells in Graves' hyperthyroidism and ophthalmopathy.

The specimen was peripheral blood mononuclear cells (PBMCs), collected at new diagnosis, from a patient treated with antithyroid drugs. This sequence was found in a young woman with Graves disease. The V and J genes are TRBV29-1 and TRBJ1-1, with TRBD1 matching over 8 bases. The CDR3 nucleotides read TGCAGCGTTAACCGCGACAGGGGACCGAACACTGAAGCTTTCTTT. Protein: CSVNRDRGPNTEAFF.